These 5 T cell receptor beta chains came from one sample sequenced in a study of cytomegalovirus exposure and HLA in healthy donors. The PCR ran on 60 Vbeta and 13 Jbeta primers. Profiling relied on immunoSEQ multiplex PCR, and the TCRdb table lists in-frame clones only, not all of them. The data hold about 190,000 clones, with 70% to 80% observed a single time. Sample: PBMCs. Source of these receptors: a woman in her 30s in good health and CMV-seropositive.

The V gene is TRBV29-1, the J gene TRBJ1-3; 9 bases fit TRBD1. The trim removed 7 bases at V and 3 bases at J, leaving 7 bases unmatched. The germline V gene encodes CDR1 SQVTM and CDR2 ANQGSEA. The CDR3 has 14 residues. The CDR3 spells CSARKDRGGNTIYF. The CDR3 nucleotides are TGCAGCGCTCGAAAGGACAGGGGTGGAAACACCATATATTTT.

As for this clone: One end of the junction is discordant with germline, which a read error may explain. The V call is TRBV11-3, the J call TRBJ2-7; perhaps TRBD1 as D (6 bases). Germline V gene sequence: CDR1 SGHNT, CDR2 YENEEA. The CDR3 contains 11 residues. This CDR3 is CAGSRQDEQYF. The DNA of the CDR3 is TGTGCCGGCAGCAGACAGGACGAGCAGTACTTC.

The chain couples TRBV6-6 to TRBJ1-5; 11 nucleotides match TRBD1. CDR1 MNHNY and CDR2 SVGAGI come from the germline V gene (reference sequence). This CDR3 contains 15 residues. Trimming took 7 bases from V and 2 from J; bases not matched to a gene: 4. DNA for the CDR3: TGTGCCAGCACCGGGACAGGGGGGGGCAATCAGCCCCAGCATTTT. Translated: CASTGTGGGNQPQHF.

The rearrangement links TRBV18 to TRBJ1-1; the D gene is possibly TRBD1 (6 bases). CDR3 length equals 18 residues. Germline loops: CDR1 KGHSH, CDR2 LQKENI. Between the trimmed V and J ends, which lost 6 bases and 2 bases, there was a span of 25 bases. CDR3 region: CASSGVTGSLGRNTEAFF. The CDR3 nucleotides read TGTGCCAGCTCGGGGGTCACAGGGTCCCTCGGTAGAAACACTGAAGCTTTCTTT.

The rearrangement joins TRBV5-1 to TRBJ2-3, with 10 positions matching TRBD1. The CDR3 is 16 amino acids. Unmatched junction bases numbered 6, after V lost 4 bases and J lost 1 base. Germline CDR1 SGHRS, CDR2 YFSETQ. The CDR3 region is CASSPGQGFRTDTQYF. CDR3 bases: TGCGCCAGCAGCCCGGGACAGGGGTTTCGCACAGATACGCAGTATTTT.